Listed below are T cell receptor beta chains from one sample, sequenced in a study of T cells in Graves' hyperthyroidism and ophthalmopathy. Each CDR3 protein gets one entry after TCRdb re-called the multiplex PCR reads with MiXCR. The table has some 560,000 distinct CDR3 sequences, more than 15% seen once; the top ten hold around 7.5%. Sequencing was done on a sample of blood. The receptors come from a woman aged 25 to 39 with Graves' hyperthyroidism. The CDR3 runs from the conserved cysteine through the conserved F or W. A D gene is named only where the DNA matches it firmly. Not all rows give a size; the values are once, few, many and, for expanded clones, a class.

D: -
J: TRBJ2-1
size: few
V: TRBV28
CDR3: CASSLGGLHEQFF
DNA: TGTGCCAGCAGTTTAGGCGGTCTGCATGAGCAGTTCTTC

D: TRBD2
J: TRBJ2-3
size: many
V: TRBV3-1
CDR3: CASSYTSGRSDTDTQYF
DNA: TGTGCCAGCAGTTATACTAGCGGGAGGTCCGACACAGATACGCAGTATTTT

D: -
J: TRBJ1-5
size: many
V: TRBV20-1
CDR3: CSASVRGASPQPQHF
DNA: TGCAGTGCCTCCGTAAGGGGCGCTTCCCCTCAGCCCCAGCATTTT

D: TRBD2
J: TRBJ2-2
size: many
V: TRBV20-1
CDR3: CSAKGLAQTGELFF
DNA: TGCAGTGCTAAGGGACTAGCACAAACCGGGGAGCTGTTTTTT

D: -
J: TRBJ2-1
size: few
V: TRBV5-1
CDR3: CASSLLGADERRGHEQFF
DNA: TGTGCCAGCAGCTTGCTCGGGGCCGACGAGAGACGGGGGCATGAGCAGTTCTTC

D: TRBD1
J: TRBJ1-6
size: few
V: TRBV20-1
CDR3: CSASGTGDSPLHF
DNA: TGCAGTGCCTCCGGGACAGGGGATTCACCCCTCCACTTT

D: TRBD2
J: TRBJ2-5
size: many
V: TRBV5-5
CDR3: CASSFSTAGVRLDLQETQYF
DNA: TGTGCCAGCAGCTTTTCGACAGCGGGAGTTCGCTTAGATCTCCAAGAGACCCAGTACTTC

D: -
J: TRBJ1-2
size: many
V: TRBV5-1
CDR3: CASSLDINYGYTF
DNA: TGCGCCAGCAGCTTGGACATCAACTATGGCTACACCTTC

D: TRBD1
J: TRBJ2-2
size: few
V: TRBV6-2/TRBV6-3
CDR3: CASNRGQGTPGELFF
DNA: TGTGCCAGCAACCGGGGACAGGGGACCCCCGGGGAGCTGTTTTTT

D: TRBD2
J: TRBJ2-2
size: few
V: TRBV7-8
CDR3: CASIQAGGGTGELFF
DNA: TGTGCCAGCATCCAAGCGGGAGGGGGCACCGGGGAGCTGTTTTTT

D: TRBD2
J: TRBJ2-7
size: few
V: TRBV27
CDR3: CASKVSGRYEQYF
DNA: TGTGCCAGCAAAGTTAGCGGGAGGTACGAGCAGTACTTC

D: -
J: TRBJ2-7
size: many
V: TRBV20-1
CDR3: CSVGVISNEQYF
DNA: TGCAGTGTGGGGGTGATCAGTAACGAGCAGTACTTC

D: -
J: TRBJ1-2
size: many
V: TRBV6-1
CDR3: CASSETGGANYGYTF
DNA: TGTGCCAGCAGTGAGACAGGTGGAGCTAACTATGGCTACACCTTC

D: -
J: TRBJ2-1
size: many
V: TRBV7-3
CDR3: CASSKGPGRNEQFF
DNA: TGTGCCAGCAGCAAAGGGCCAGGGAGGAATGAGCAGTTCTTC

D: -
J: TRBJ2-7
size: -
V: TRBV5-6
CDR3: CASSLWVNGEQYF
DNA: TGTGCCAGCAGCTTGTGGGTCAACGGGGAGCAGTACTTC

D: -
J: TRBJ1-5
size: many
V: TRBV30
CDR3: CAWSAGGTSNQPQHF
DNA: TGTGCCTGGAGCGCCGGAGGAACGAGCAATCAGCCCCAGCATTTT

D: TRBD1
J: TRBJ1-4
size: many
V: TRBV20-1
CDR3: CSACPSGQGNEKLFF
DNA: TGCAGTGCATGCCCTTCGGGACAGGGTAATGAAAAACTGTTTTTT

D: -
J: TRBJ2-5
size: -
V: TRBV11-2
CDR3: CASSLDPEPQYF
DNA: TGTGCCAGCAGCTTAGATCCGGAGCCCCAGTACTTC

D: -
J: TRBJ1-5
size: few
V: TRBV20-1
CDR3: CSAKKNKAGPGDNQPQHF
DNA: TGCAGTGCTAAAAAAAATAAGGCGGGACCCGGGGACAATCAGCCCCAGCATTTT

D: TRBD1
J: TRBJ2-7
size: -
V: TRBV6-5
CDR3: CASNWDRESYEQYF
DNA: TGTGCCAGCAATTGGGACAGGGAATCCTACGAGCAGTACTTC

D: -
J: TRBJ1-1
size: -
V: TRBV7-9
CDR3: CASSIRQVGGTAEAFF
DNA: TGTGCCAGCAGCATCCGACAGGTCGGGGGCACGGCTGAAGCTTTCTTT

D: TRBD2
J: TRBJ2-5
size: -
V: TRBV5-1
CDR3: CASSLRLAGLQETQYF
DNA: TGCGCCAGCAGCTTGAGGCTAGCGGGACTCCAAGAGACCCAGTACTTC

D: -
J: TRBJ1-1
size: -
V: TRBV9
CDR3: CASSVDLEGVGAEAFF
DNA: TGTGCCAGCAGCGTAGATTTGGAAGGGGTAGGCGCTGAAGCTTTCTTT

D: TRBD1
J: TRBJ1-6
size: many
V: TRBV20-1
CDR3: CSARPRDRGHSPLHF
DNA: TGCAGTGCTAGACCGCGGGACAGGGGGCACTCACCCCTCCACTTT

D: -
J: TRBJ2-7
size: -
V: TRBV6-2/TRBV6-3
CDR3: CASSYLRVEQYF
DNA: TGTGCCAGCAGTTACCTCCGGGTCGAGCAGTACTTC

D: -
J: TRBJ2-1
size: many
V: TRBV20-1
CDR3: CSAVGVGVPGNEQFF
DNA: TGCAGTGCCGTAGGTGTGGGCGTCCCCGGGAATGAGCAGTTCTTC